This TCR beta chain was sequenced for a study of blood T cell repertoires in COVID-19. Categorization into cohorts depended on clinical history that participants reported. Among Cohort 3 donors, those recovered had two negative PCRs, clearance, or symptom resolution. Method: immunoSEQ multiplex PCR; TCRdb's copy keeps in-frame clones and lacks some. Here the sample spans around 480,000 clones, about nine tenths being singletons. Input material: PBMCs or T cells enriched from blood (not recorded which). The receptor was isolated from a woman aged 18-35 years who had recovered from COVID-19.

Here the CDR3 reads CASSHNRGDGYTF. The CDR3 DNA follows: TGTGCCAGCAGCCATAATCGGGGGGATGGCTACACCTTC. The chain recombines TRBV3-1 (or the pseudogene TRBV3-2) with TRBJ1-2; maybe TRBD1 (5 bases). The CDR3 length is 13 residues. Germline assignment: CDR1 LGHDT and CDR2 YNNKEL (reference sequence). With 3 bases removed from V and 6 bases from J, the gap between germline ends came to 11 bases.